This T cell receptor (beta chain) was observed in a study of blood T cell repertoires in COVID-19. Study-level information: Both acute and convalescent COVID-19 samples were obtained from the United States, Italy and Spain.

Method: immunoSEQ multiplex PCR; TCRdb's copy keeps in-frame clones and lacks some. This sample has approximately 160,000 clones; more than 70% occur once, and the top ten carry 3.6%. Germline values: CDR1 SGHTA, CDR2 FQGNSA. The CDR3 is 18 residues long. Trimming at V came to 3 bases and at J to 1 base, leaving 10 bases not matched to a gene. Participants, roughly 18 to 89 years old, spanned about two dozen US areas. The origin of this receptor is a woman in her 50s in a cohort exposed to, infected with or recovered from COVID-19 (not recorded which). The chain is built from TRBV7-2 and TRBJ2-7, with 12 bases aligning to TRBD2. Sequencing was performed on PBMCs or T cells enriched from blood (not recorded which). The CDR3, as DNA: TGTGCCAGCAGCTTGACTAGCGGGGGAACCTTCACTTCCTACGAGCAGTACTTC. Its translation: CASSLTSGGTFTSYEQYF. The variable domain in full, with the rest retrieved from reference TRBV7-2 and TRBJ2-7, is GAGVSQSPSNKVTEKGKDVELRCDPISGHTALYWYRQSLGQGLEFLIYFQGNSAPDKSGLPSDRFSAERTGGSVSTLTIQRTQQEDSAVYLCASSLTSGGTFTSYEQYFGPGTRLTVT.